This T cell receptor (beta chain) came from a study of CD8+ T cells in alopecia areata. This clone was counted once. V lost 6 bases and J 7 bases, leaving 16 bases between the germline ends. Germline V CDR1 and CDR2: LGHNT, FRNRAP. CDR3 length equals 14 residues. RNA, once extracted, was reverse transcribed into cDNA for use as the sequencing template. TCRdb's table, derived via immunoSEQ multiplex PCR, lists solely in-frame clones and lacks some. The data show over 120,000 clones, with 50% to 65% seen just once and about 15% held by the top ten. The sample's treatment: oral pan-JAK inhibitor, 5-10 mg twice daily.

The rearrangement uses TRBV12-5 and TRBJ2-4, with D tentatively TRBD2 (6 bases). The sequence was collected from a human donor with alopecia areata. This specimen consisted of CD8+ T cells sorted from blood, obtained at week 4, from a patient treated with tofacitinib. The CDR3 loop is CASGSSGVSNIQYF. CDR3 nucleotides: TGTGCTAGTGGCTCCTCGGGAGTTTCGAACATTCAGTACTTC.